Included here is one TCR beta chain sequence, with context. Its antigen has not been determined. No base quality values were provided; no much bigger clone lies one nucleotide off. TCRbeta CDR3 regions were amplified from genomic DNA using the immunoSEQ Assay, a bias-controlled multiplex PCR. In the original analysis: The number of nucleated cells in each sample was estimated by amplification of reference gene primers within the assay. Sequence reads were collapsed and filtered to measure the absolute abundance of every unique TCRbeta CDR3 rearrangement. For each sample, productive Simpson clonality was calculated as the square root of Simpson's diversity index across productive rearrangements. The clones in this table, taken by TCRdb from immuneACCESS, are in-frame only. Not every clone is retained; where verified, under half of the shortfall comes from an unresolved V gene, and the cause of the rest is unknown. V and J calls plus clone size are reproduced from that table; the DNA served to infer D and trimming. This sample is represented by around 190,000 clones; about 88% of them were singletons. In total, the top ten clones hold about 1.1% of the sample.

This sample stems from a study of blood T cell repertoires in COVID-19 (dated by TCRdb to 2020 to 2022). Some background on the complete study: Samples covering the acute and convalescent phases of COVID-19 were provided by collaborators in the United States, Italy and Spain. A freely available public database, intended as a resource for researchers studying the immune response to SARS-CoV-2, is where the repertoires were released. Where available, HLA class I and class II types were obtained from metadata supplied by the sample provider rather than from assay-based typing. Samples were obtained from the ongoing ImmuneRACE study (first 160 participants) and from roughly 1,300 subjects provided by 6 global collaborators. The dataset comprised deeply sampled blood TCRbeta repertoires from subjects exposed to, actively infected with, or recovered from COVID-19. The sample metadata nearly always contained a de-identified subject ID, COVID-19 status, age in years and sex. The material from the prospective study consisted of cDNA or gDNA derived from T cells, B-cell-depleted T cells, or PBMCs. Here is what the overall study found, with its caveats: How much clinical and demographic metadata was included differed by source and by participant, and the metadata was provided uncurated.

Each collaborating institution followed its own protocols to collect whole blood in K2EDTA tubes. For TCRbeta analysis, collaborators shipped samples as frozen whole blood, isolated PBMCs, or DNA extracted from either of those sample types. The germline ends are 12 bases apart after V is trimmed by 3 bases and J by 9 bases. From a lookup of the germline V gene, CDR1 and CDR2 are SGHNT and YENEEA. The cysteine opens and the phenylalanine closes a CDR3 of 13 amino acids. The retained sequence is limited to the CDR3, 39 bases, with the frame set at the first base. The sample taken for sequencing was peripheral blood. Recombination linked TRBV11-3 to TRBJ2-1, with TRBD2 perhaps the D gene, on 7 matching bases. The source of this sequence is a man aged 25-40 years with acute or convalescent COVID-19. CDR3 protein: CASSFGGRSEQFF. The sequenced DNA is TGTGCCAGCAGCTTCGGGGGGCGGAGTGAGCAGTTCTTC.